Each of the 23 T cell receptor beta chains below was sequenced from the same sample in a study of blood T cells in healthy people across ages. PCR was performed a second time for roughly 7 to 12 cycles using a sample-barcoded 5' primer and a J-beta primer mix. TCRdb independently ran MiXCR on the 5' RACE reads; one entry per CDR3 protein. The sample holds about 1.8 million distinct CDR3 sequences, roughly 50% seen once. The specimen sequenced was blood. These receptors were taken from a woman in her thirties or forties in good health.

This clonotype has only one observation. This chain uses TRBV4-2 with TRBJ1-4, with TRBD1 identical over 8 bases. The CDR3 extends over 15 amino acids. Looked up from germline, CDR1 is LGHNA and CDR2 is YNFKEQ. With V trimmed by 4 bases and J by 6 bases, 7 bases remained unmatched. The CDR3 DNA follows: TGTGCCAGCAGCCCCCGGACAGGGAGGGATGAAAAACTGTTTTTT. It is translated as CASSPRTGRDEKLFF.

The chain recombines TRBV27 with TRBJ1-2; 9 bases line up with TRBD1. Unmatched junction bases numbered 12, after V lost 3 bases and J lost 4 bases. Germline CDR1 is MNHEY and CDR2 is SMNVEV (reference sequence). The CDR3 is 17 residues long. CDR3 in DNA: TGTGCCAGCAGTTTCGTGGGACAGGGTTTCTTGGGCTATGGCTACACCTTC. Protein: CASSFVGQGFLGYGYTF.

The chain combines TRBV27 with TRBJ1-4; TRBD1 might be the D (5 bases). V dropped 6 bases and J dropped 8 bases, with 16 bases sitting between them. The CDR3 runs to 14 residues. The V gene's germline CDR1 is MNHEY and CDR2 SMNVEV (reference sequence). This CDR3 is CASSIGTFGEKLFF. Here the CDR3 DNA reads TGTGCCAGCAGCATCGGGACCTTCGGCGAAAAACTGTTTTTT.

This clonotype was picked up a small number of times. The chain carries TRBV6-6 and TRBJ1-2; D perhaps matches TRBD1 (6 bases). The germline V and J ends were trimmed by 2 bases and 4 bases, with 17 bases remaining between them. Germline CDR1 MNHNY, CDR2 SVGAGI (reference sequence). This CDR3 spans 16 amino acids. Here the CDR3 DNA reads TGTGCCAGCAGTTACCCCTGGCGGGGGCCTGTCTATGGCTACACCTTC. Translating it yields CASSYPWRGPVYGYTF.

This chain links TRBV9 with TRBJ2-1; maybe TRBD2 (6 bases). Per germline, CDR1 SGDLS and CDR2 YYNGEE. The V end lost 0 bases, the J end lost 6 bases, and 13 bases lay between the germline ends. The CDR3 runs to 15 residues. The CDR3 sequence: CASSVAAGGTNEQFF. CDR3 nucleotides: TGTGCCAGCAGCGTAGCAGCGGGCGGAACCAATGAGCAGTTCTTC. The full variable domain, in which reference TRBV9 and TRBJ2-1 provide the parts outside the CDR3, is DSGVTQTPKHLITATGQRVTLRCSPRSGDLSVYWYQQSLDQGLQFLIQYYNGEERAKGNILERFSAQQFPDLHSELNLSSLELGDSALYFCASSVAAGGTNEQFFGPGTRLTVL.

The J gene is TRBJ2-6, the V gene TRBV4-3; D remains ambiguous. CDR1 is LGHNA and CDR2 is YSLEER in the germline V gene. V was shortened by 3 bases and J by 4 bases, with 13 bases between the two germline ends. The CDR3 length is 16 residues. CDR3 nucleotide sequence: TGCGCCAGCAGCCATCAGGCCTTGGAGGGGGCCAACGTCCTGACTTTC. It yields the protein CASSHQALEGANVLTF.

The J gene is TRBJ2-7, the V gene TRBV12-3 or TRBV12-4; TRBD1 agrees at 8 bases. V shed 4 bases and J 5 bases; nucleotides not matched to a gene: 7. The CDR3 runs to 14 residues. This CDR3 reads CASSWWTGQDEQYF. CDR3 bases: TGTGCCAGCAGTTGGTGGACAGGGCAGGACGAGCAGTACTTC.

For the CDR3, the DNA is TGTGCCAGCAGCTTCCCACAGAGCTACGAGCAGTACTTC. Its translation: CASSFPQSYEQYF. The V call is TRBV5-6, the J call TRBJ2-7; D unresolved. CDR1 SGHDT and CDR2 YYEEEE come from the germline V gene. V gave up 2 bases and J gave up 3 bases, with 9 bases separating them. This CDR3 has 13 residues. Complete variable domain (other parts from reference TRBV5-6 and TRBJ2-7): DAGVTQSPTHLIKTRGQQVTLRCSPKSGHDTVSWYQQALGQGPQFIFQYYEEEERQRGNFPDRFSGHQFPNYSSELNVNALLLGDSALYLCASSFPQSYEQYFGPGTRLTVT.

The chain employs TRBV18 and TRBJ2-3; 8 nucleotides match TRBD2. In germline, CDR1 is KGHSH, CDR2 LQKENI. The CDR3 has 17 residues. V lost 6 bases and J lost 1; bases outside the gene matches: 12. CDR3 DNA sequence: TGTGCCAGCTCTCCCAAGGCTGCGGGGGGCCGCACAGATACGCAGTATTTT. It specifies CASSPKAAGGRTDTQYF.

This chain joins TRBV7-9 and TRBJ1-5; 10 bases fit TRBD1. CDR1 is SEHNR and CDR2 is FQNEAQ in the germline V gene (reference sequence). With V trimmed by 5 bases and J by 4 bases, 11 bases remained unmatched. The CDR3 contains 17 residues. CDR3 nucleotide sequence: TGTGCCAGCAGCCCCGGGACAGGGGAGGTGTGGAATCAGCCCCAGCATTTT. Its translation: CASSPGTGEVWNQPQHF.

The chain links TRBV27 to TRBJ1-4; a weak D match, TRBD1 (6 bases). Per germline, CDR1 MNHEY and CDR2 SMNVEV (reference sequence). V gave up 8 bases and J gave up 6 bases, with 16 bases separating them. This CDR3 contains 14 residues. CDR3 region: CASRRGRGHEKLFF. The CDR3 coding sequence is TGTGCCAGCCGCAGGGGCAGGGGCCATGAAAAACTGTTTTTT.

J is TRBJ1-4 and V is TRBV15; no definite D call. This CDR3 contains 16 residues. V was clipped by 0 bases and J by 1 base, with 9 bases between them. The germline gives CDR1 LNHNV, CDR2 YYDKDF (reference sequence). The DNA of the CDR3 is TGTGCCACCAGCAGAGATCTTGGAGTAACTAATGAAAAACTGTTTTTT. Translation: CATSRDLGVTNEKLFF.

CDR3 protein: CASSALRTGEQFF. CDR3 nucleotide sequence: TGTGCCAGCAGCGCATTGAGGACGGGTGAGCAGTTCTTC. This rearrangement joins TRBV9 to TRBJ2-1; D uncertain. V lost 3 bases and J lost 9, with 13 bases in between. The V gene's germline CDR1 is SGDLS and CDR2 YYNGEE. This CDR3 spans 13 amino acids.

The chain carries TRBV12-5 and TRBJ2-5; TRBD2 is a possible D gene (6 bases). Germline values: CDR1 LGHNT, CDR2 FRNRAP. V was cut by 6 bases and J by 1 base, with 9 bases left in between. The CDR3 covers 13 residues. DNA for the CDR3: TGTGCTAGTGGACCGGGACTCCAAGAGACCCAGTACTTC. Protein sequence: CASGPGLQETQYF.

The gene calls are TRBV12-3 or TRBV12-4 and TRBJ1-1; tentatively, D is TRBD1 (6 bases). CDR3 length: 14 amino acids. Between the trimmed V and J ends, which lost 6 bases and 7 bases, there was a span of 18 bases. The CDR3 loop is CASSDRIRDGEAFF. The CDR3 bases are TGTGCCAGCAGCGACAGGATCAGGGACGGTGAAGCTTTCTTT.

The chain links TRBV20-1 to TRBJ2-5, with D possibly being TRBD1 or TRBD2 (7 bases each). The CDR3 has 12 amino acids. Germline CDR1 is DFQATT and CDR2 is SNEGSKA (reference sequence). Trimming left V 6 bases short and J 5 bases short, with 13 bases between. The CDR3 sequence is CSATGRGETQYF. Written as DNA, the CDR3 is TGCAGTGCGACAGGGCGGGGGGAGACCCAGTACTTC.

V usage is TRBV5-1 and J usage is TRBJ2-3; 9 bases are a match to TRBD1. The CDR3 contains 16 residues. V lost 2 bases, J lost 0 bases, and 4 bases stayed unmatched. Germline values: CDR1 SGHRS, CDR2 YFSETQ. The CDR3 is CASSFSGQGSTDTQYF. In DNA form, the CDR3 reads TGCGCCAGCAGCTTCTCGGGACAGGGTAGCACAGATACGCAGTATTTT.

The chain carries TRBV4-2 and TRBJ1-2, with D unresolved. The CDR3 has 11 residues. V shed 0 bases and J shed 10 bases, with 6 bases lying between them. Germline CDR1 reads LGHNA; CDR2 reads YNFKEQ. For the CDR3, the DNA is TGTGCCAGCAGCCAAGAGCGGCTCTACACCTTC. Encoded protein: CASSQERLYTF.

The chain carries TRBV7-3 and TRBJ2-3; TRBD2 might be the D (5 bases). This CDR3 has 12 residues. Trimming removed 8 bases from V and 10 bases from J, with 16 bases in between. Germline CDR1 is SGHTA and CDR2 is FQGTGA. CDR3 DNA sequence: TGTGCCAGCTCTCTCGGGGTCCGGCCGCAGTATTTT. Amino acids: CASSLGVRPQYF.

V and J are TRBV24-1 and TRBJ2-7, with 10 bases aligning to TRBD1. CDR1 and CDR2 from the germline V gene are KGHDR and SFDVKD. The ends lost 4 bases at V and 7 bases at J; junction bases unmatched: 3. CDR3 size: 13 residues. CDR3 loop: CATSETGGREQYF. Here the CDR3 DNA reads TGTGCCACCAGTGAGACAGGGGGCCGGGAGCAGTACTTC.

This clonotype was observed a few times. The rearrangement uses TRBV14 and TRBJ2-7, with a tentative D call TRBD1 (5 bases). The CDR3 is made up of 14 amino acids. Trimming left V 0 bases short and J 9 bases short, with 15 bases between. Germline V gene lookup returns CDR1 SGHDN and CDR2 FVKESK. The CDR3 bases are TGTGCCAGCAGCCAAGAGGCCAGGGCTTCAAGGCAGTACTTC. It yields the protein CASSQEARASRQYF.

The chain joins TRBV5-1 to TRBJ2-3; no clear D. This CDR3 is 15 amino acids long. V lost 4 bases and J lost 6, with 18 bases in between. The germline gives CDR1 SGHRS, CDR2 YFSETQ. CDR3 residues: CASSISGSHRDTQYF. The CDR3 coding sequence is TGCGCCAGCAGCATTTCAGGATCCCACCGGGATACGCAGTATTTT.

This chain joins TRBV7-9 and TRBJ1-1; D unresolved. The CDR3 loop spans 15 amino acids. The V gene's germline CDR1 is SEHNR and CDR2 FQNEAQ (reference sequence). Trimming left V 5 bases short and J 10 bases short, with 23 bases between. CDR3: CASSTFATGSSGAFF. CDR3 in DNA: TGTGCCAGCAGCACATTTGCGACCGGGAGCAGCGGAGCTTTCTTT.